Listed below are T cell receptor beta chains from one sample, sequenced in a study of T cell responses to AZD1222 COVID-19 vaccine. Profiling relied on immunoSEQ multiplex PCR, and the TCRdb table lists in-frame clones only, not all of them. The top ten hold 8.7% of the sample, which has just under 85,000 clones, roughly 82% seen once. The sample was peripheral blood, taken on day 0 of AZD1222 vaccination. These receptors came from an adult in good health. The CDR3 runs from the conserved cysteine through the conserved F or W.

cdr3_aa,v_call
CASSPGPRSYEQYF,TRBV5-1
CASSLTGLNTEAFF,TRBV7-8
CASSPGGSPYGYTF,TRBV9
CASSRLTSGRSADTQYF,TRBV28
CASSEGLAGDEQFF,TRBV21-1
CASSSEGLGPNEQYF,TRBV5-5
CASSPRGDRGKYEQYF,TRBV3-1/TRBV3-2
CASSYSTETQYF,TRBV6-5
CAWKRDYGNTIYF,TRBV30
CSVEEQTGRGANYGYTF,TRBV29-1
CASSYDRKNQPQHF,TRBV6-5
CASSQSTRQLNTEAFF,TRBV5-1
CASSPVPSDTQYF,TRBV11-3
CASSPQPGGSYEQYF,TRBV5-8
CASSQGPGGPTSVYTQYF,TRBV4-2
CASRGTGGSVRETQYF,TRBV5-1
CASSGSERGGDTDTQYF,TRBV9
CASSFGGVATNTDTQYF,TRBV5-6
CASSQDKGAGVYSPLHF,TRBV14
CASSPQGATNEKLFF,TRBV18
CASSRDRDLTLLYEQYF,TRBV5-4
CASSDGFDTYTF,TRBV6-4
CASSETDINYGYTF,TRBV18
CASRGTRSSYEQYF,TRBV6-5
CATSGRDSYQPQHF,TRBV24-1
CASSLDSLNSPLHF,TRBV7-8
CASSARGTSGVDEQFF,TRBV9
CASSQFEAGVSYEQYF,TRBV4-1
CASSLDRLRGTEAFF,TRBV7-2
CACGRGNTIYF,TRBV30
CASSSGQGSEKLFF,TRBV5-1
CASGGLAGEWAETQYF,TRBV10-2
CATSPRGRGIYF,TRBV15